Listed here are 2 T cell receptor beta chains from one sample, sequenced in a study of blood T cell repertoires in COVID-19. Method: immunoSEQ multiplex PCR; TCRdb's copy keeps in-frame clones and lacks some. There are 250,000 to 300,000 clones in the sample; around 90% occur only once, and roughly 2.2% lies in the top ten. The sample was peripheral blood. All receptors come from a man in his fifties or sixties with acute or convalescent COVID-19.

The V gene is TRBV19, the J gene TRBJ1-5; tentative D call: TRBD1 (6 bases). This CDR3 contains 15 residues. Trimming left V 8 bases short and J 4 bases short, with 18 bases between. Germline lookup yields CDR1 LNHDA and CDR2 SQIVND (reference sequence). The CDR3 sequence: CASWAEQGGNQPQHF. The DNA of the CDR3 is TGTGCCAGTTGGGCTGAACAGGGCGGTAATCAGCCCCAGCATTTT.

CDR3 DNA: TGTGCCAGCAGCTTGTATGGGGGCGCGACCTCCGAGACTGAAGCTTTCTTT. Translation gives CASSLYGGATSETEAFF. The chain links TRBV5-6 to TRBJ1-1; D is perhaps TRBD1 (6 bases). The CDR3 extends over 17 amino acids. Germline assignment: CDR1 SGHDT and CDR2 YYEEEE. V lost 1 base, J lost 5 bases, and 21 bases lay in between.